Presented here are 14 T cell receptor beta chains from one specimen sequenced in a study of T-cell reconstitution after alpha-beta-depleted transplantation in children. Using unique molecular identifiers, the investigators prepared the TCRbeta library. TCRdb re-called the PCR reads with MiXCR, one entry per CDR3 protein. The data show around 370,000 distinct CDR3 sequences, 9% to 12% seen once. The sequencing here drew on PBMCs from the stem cell graft donor, taken from the stem cell graft. All receptors derive from a human donor who donated a stem cell graft to a child with acute lymphoblastic leukemia.

This clonotype showed up just a few times. V gene TRBV12-3 or TRBV12-4 combines with J gene TRBJ2-3; unclear D gene. The CDR3 sequence is 12 residues long. The V and J ends lost 4 bases and 4 bases respectively, with 6 bases between them. CDR3 nucleotide sequence: TGTGCCAGCAGTTCTGCGGCAGATACGCAGTATTTT. Its translation: CASSSAADTQYF.

At least ten counts were recorded for this clonotype. The chain links TRBV4-3 to TRBJ2-3; TRBD2 aligns across 13 bases. Trimming took 0 bases from V and 2 from J; bases not matched to a gene: 2. Germline CDR1 reads LGHNA; CDR2 reads YSLEER. This CDR3 is 17 amino acids long. The CDR3 DNA reads TGCGCCAGCAGCCAAGAGGGGACTAGCGGGGTCACAGATACGCAGTATTTT. It is translated as CASSQEGTSGVTDTQYF.

V usage is TRBV14 and J usage is TRBJ1-2; D uncertain. The CDR3 contains 11 residues. Deletions cut 8 bases from V and 7 bases from J, with 11 bases between. The germline CDR1 and CDR2 sequences are SGHDN and FVKESK. The CDR3 here is CASGSLSGYTF. CDR3 in DNA: TGTGCCAGCGGATCTTTAAGTGGCTACACCTTC.

To note about this clonotype: A clone one base away is much larger, so this may be a read error. The rearrangement links TRBV4-2 to TRBJ2-1, with 10 positions matching TRBD2. CDR1 and CDR2 from the germline V gene are LGHNA and YNFKEQ. This CDR3 has 15 residues. The CDR3 reads CASSQTSGAYNEHFF. In DNA form, the CDR3 reads TGTGCCAGCAGCCAAACTAGCGGGGCCTACAATGAGCACTTCTTC.

The CDR3 sequence: CASSQDLGEVYGYTF. Here the CDR3 DNA reads TGCGCCAGCAGCCAAGATCTCGGAGAAGTCTATGGCTACACCTTC. The rearrangement links TRBV4-3 to TRBJ1-2, with D unclear. V dropped 0 bases and J dropped 4 bases, with 12 bases sitting between them. Germline V gene lookup returns CDR1 LGHNA and CDR2 YSLEER. The CDR3 sequence is 15 residues long.

In its sample, this clonotype was seen a few times. The chain is built from TRBV6-2 or TRBV6-3 and TRBJ2-1; 7 positions agree with TRBD1. Per germline, CDR1 MNHEY and CDR2 SVGEGT. V was clipped by 6 bases and J by 3 bases; unmatched bases: 11. CDR3 length: 16 residues. The CDR3 sequence is CASRTPTGLDYNEQFF. The CDR3 DNA is TGTGCCAGCAGAACGCCGACAGGGCTGGACTACAATGAGCAGTTCTTC.

The chain uses TRBV7-2 and TRBJ2-6; D remains ambiguous. The CDR3 covers 14 residues. CDR1 is SGHTA, CDR2 FQGNSA, per germline. Trimming took 7 bases from V and 2 from J, leaving 9 bases between them. CDR3 loop: CASTYKAGANVLTF. CDR3 bases: TGTGCCAGCACGTACAAAGCTGGGGCCAACGTCCTGACTTTC.

This clonotype was found a few times. V gene TRBV4-1 combines with J gene TRBJ2-1; 8 bases align to TRBD1. Germline V gene data show CDR1 as MGHRA and CDR2 as YSYEKL. The CDR3 covers 15 residues. V lost 7 bases to trimming and J lost 9 bases; unmatched junction nucleotides: 14. In DNA form, the CDR3 reads TGCGCCAGCAAGACAGGGGAAGGTCGCGACAGTGAGCAGTTCTTC. This translates into CASKTGEGRDSEQFF.

The chain links TRBV20-1 to TRBJ2-3, with 7 bases lining up with TRBD2. Germline CDR1 and CDR2: DFQATT and SNEGSKA (reference sequence). Trimming took 3 bases from V and 4 from J; bases not matched to a gene: 10. The CDR3 contains 15 residues. CDR3 amino acids: CSASLAGQAADTQYF. CDR3 sequence (DNA): TGCAGTGCTAGTTTAGCGGGCCAGGCGGCAGATACGCAGTATTTT.

The rearrangement joins TRBV27 to TRBJ2-5; 14 bases map to TRBD2. There are 19 residues in the CDR3. After removal of 5 bases from V and 5 bases from J, the junction contained 16 bases not matched to a gene. Germline CDR1 and CDR2: MNHEY and SMNVEV (reference sequence). CDR3 residues: CASSPKEEGLAGELETQYF. The CDR3 DNA is TGTGCCAGCAGTCCTAAAGAAGAGGGACTAGCGGGAGAATTGGAGACCCAGTACTTC.

This clonotype turned up a few times. The chain couples TRBV4-1 to TRBJ1-2, with 11 bases lining up with TRBD1. Trimming at V came to 2 bases and at J to 4 bases, leaving 6 bases not matched to a gene. The CDR3 length is 16 residues. Germline V gene sequence: CDR1 MGHRA, CDR2 YSYEKL. The CDR3 DNA sequence: TGCGCCAGCAGCCAACCCGGGACAGGGGGGCTCTATGGCTACACCTTC. Translation: CASSQPGTGGLYGYTF.

The V call is TRBV7-8, the J call TRBJ2-5, with D tentatively TRBD2 (6 bases). Germline V gene lookup returns CDR1 SGHVS and CDR2 FQNEAQ. The V end was cut by 6 bases, the J end by 4 bases, with 18 bases between. The CDR3 contains 15 residues. The CDR3 nucleotides read TGTGCCAGCAGTTTTGAGCCGGGAGTAGGAGAGACCCAGTACTTC. This encodes CASSFEPGVGETQYF.

The chain joins TRBV7-9 to TRBJ2-1; TRBD2 might be the D (5 bases). The length of the CDR3 is 16 residues. Looked up from germline, CDR1 is SEHNR and CDR2 is FQNEAQ (reference sequence). Between the trimmed V and J ends, which lost 1 base and 0 bases, there was a span of 10 bases. The CDR3 region has the DNA TGTGCCAGCAGCTTAGGGCTAGCCTTCTCCTACAATGAGCAGTTCTTC. Encoded protein: CASSLGLAFSYNEQFF.

This clonotype has just a few counts. This chain joins TRBV5-6 and TRBJ2-7, with D possibly TRBD2 on 7 matching bases. The CDR3 runs to 17 residues. Germline CDR1 is SGHDT and CDR2 is YYEEEE. Trimming took off 6 bases at V and 2 bases at J, with 24 bases between the two ends. The CDR3 protein is CASIGGGGHSAAYEQYF. The CDR3, as DNA: TGTGCCAGCATCGGTGGGGGGGGCCATAGCGCCGCCTACGAGCAGTACTTC. Drawing the rest from reference TRBV5-6 and TRBJ2-7, the complete variable domain is DAGVTQSPTHLIKTRGQQVTLRCSPKSGHDTVSWYQQALGQGPQFIFQYYEEEERQRGNFPDRFSGHQFPNYSSELNVNALLLGDSALYLCASIGGGGHSAAYEQYFGPGTRLTVT.